These 19 T cell receptor beta chains were all obtained from the same sample, sequenced in a study of regulatory T cells in long-lasting Graves disease. As to time point: persistent/refractory GD, antithyroid drugs over 5 years with positive TRAb. Researchers made the TCR library from RNA that was extracted from PBMCs. Combining iRepertoire HTBI primers with Arm-PCR of CDR3 regions, the authors built TCR beta libraries. MiXCR was run by TCRdb on the multiplex PCR reads, yielding one entry per CDR3 protein. The sample has about 470,000 distinct CDR3 sequences; roughly 20% are singletons. The source was peripheral blood mononuclear cells (PBMCs), collected when the disease was refractory, from a patient treated with antithyroid drugs. These receptors originate from a female donor with Graves disease.

This clonotype was detected many times. This chain uses TRBV28 with TRBJ1-1, with 9 bases matching TRBD1. CDR1 is MDHEN and CDR2 is SYDVKM in the germline V gene. This CDR3 has 15 residues. V dropped 6 bases and J dropped 0; count of bases not matched to a gene: 5. CDR3 DNA: TGTGCCAGCAGCTTGGGACAGGGATTGAACACTGAAGCTTTCTTT. This translates into CASSLGQGLNTEAFF.

This clonotype was counted ten times or more. The chain combines TRBV6-2 or TRBV6-3 with TRBJ2-2, with D unresolved. Trimming pared 4 bases from V and 7 bases from J, leaving 4 bases between. CDR3 size: 11 residues. Germline values: CDR1 MNHEY, CDR2 SVGEGT. The DNA of the CDR3 is TGTGCCAGCAGTTCGAACGGGGAGCTGTTTTTT. Its protein product is CASSSNGELFF.

The chain couples TRBV28 to TRBJ2-1; the match to TRBD2 covers 10 bases. This CDR3 comprises 16 residues. After removal of 5 bases from V and 7 bases from J, the junction contained 11 bases not matched to a gene. CDR1 MDHEN and CDR2 SYDVKM come from the germline V gene. The CDR3 sequence is CASSLVGLATSNEQFF. CDR3 DNA sequence: TGTGCCAGCAGTCTCGTGGGACTAGCGACATCAAATGAGCAGTTCTTC.

The J gene is TRBJ2-7, the V gene TRBV27, with unresolved D. Looked up from germline, CDR1 is MNHEY and CDR2 is SMNVEV (reference sequence). The CDR3 loop spans 13 amino acids. V was trimmed by 1 base and J by 6 bases, leaving 10 bases between them. In DNA form, the CDR3 reads TGTGCCAGCAGTTTATTGCTGGGTACCGAGCAGTACTTC. Translated, it gives CASSLLLGTEQYF.

In this sample, this clonotype turned up many times. This chain joins TRBV7-8 and TRBJ2-5; D remains unclear. The germline V gene encodes CDR1 SGHVS and CDR2 FQNEAQ. CDR3 length: 15 residues. V dropped 4 bases and J dropped 3 bases, with 15 bases sitting between them. As DNA, the CDR3 is TGTGCCAGCAGCTCCGACCTAGGGAAGAAAGAGACCCAGTACTTC. Translating gives CASSSDLGKKETQYF.

V gene TRBV29-1 combines with J gene TRBJ1-1; D call uncertain. Trimming cost V 6 bases and J 5 bases, with 13 bases left between them. CDR1 SQVTM and CDR2 ANQGSEA come from the germline V gene. CDR3 length equals 12 residues. The chain's CDR3 is CSVDLGGTEAFF. As DNA, the CDR3 is TGCAGCGTCGACCTGGGCGGAACTGAAGCTTTCTTT.

This clonotype was seen more than once but under ten times. The chain recombines TRBV5-1 with TRBJ1-1; no clear D gene. V lost 4 bases and J 2 bases, leaving 12 bases between the germline ends. The CDR3 loop spans 14 amino acids. Germline V gene sequence: CDR1 SGHRS, CDR2 YFSETQ. This chain's CDR3 is CASSREGRNTEAFF. CDR3 nucleotides: TGCGCCAGCAGCAGGGAAGGGAGAAACACTGAAGCTTTCTTT.

There are many counts of this clonotype. This chain links TRBV6-5 with TRBJ2-5; 7 bases match TRBD2. CDR1 is MNHEY, CDR2 SVGAGI, per germline. This CDR3 has 13 residues. Trimming at V came to 4 bases and at J to 5 bases, leaving 4 bases not matched to a gene. CDR3 sequence: CASSSSRGETQYF. The CDR3 DNA is TGTGCCAGCAGTTCCTCGCGGGGGGAGACCCAGTACTTC.

This clonotype was recorded at least ten times. This rearrangement joins TRBV12-3 or TRBV12-4 to TRBJ2-7; D gene unclear. Trimming removed 6 bases from V and 4 bases from J, with 16 bases in between. The CDR3 has 14 amino acids. The CDR3 sequence: CASSLSGPLYEQYF. The CDR3 DNA sequence: TGTGCCAGCAGCCTGTCTGGACCGCTTTACGAGCAGTACTTC.

This clonotype has at least ten counts. The rearrangement links TRBV20-1 to TRBJ2-7, with TRBD1 as a possible D gene (6 bases). This CDR3 comprises 14 residues. Germline assignment: CDR1 DFQATT and CDR2 SNEGSKA (reference sequence). V lost 3 bases and J 1 base, leaving 13 bases between the germline ends. The CDR3 sequence: CSARGHVVSYEQYF. CDR3 coding DNA: TGCAGTGCTAGGGGACACGTGGTGTCCTACGAGCAGTACTTC.

This clonotype was counted only a few times. V usage is TRBV19 and J usage is TRBJ2-5; D is unresolved. Trimming shortened V by 5 bases and J by 4 bases, and 17 bases separated the two germline ends. Germline V gene data show CDR1 as LNHDA and CDR2 as SQIVND (reference sequence). The CDR3 spans 15 residues. DNA of the CDR3: TGTGCCAGTAGTCGCAGCCTAACGATCCCAGAGACCCAGTACTTC. Translation gives CASSRSLTIPETQYF.

DNA for the CDR3: TGTGCCAGCAGTGAATATGGGACAGCTAACACTGAAGCTTTCTTT. Translation gives CASSEYGTANTEAFF. The chain links TRBV2 to TRBJ1-1; 7 bases are shared with TRBD1. V was pared by 2 bases and J by 2 bases, with 5 bases of the junction left unmatched. Germline V gives CDR1 SNHLY, CDR2 FYNNEI. The CDR3 runs 15 residues.

CDR3 loop: CAWNSGYKNIQYF. DNA for the CDR3: TGTGCCTGGAATAGCGGATACAAAAACATTCAGTACTTC. This chain connects TRBV30 to TRBJ2-4; D is possibly TRBD2 (6 bases). Germline values: CDR1 GTSNPN, CDR2 SVGIG (reference sequence). The CDR3 loop spans 13 amino acids. V dropped 4 bases and J dropped 3 bases, with 10 bases sitting between them.

This clonotype has a handful of counts. The gene calls are TRBV10-1 and TRBJ1-5; 7 positions agree with TRBD1. Looked up from germline, CDR1 is WNHNN and CDR2 is SYGVQD (reference sequence). The J segment lost 2 bases and the V segment lost 5 bases, leaving 9 bases of the junction unmatched. CDR3 length equals 16 residues. The CDR3 nucleotides read TGCGCCAGCAGTCTCCTCTACAGGGGAGGCAATCAGCCCCAGCATTTT. It codes for CASSLLYRGGNQPQHF.

The sample holds many counts of this clonotype. The chain has TRBV6-2 or TRBV6-3 and TRBJ2-7; either TRBD1 or TRBD2 may supply D (5 bases each). The CDR3 has 13 residues. V dropped 5 bases and J dropped 7 bases, with 15 bases sitting between them. Germline lookup yields CDR1 MNHEY and CDR2 SVGEGT. This chain's CDR3 is CASSTGTGTEQYF. The CDR3, as DNA: TGTGCCAGCAGTACCGGGACCGGCACGGAGCAGTACTTC.

V is TRBV4-2 and J is TRBJ2-5, with TRBD2 matching over 13 bases. The length of the CDR3 is 20 residues. Germline loops: CDR1 LGHNA, CDR2 YNFKEQ. V was pared by 0 bases and J by 5 bases, with 15 bases of the junction left unmatched. Here the CDR3 DNA reads TGTGCCAGCAGCCAAGACGCCGGGACTAGCGGGACCCCCAGGGGGGAGACCCAGTACTTC. Translating gives CASSQDAGTSGTPRGETQYF.

This clonotype turned up a few times. The V call is TRBV20-1, the J call TRBJ2-5; D might be TRBD1 (6 bases). CDR3 length: 15 amino acids. Between the trimmed V and J ends, which lost 0 bases and 3 bases, there was a span of 14 bases. CDR1 is DFQATT, CDR2 SNEGSKA, per germline (reference sequence). Here the CDR3 reads CSARDRGRVEETQYF. The CDR3 DNA follows: TGCAGTGCTAGAGACAGGGGAAGGGTAGAAGAGACCCAGTACTTC.

This clonotype came up a few times. The chain employs TRBV7-2 and TRBJ2-7, with D perhaps given as TRBD1 or TRBD2 (5 bases each). V was trimmed by 3 bases and J by 5 bases, leaving 14 bases between them. The CDR3 covers 14 residues. Germline lookup yields CDR1 SGHTA and CDR2 FQGNSA. The CDR3 region has the DNA TGTGCCAGCAGCTTTGGGGGTAGTGTAAACGAGCAGTACTTC. Residues: CASSFGGSVNEQYF.

Many counts were recorded for this clonotype. The chain is built from TRBV13 and TRBJ2-5; tentatively, D is TRBD1 (6 bases). Trimming took off 4 bases at V and 0 bases at J, with 15 bases between the two ends. This CDR3 has 16 residues. CDR1 PRHDT and CDR2 FYEKMQ come from the germline V gene (reference sequence). The CDR3 sequence is CASSSPMGQNQETQYF. CDR3 bases: TGTGCCAGCAGCTCCCCCATGGGACAAAACCAAGAGACCCAGTACTTC.